The present T cell receptor beta chain was sequenced within a study of blood T cell repertoires in COVID-19. Germline V gives CDR1 SGDLS, CDR2 YYNGEE. The CDR3 is made up of 15 amino acids. The V segment lost 3 bases and the J segment 8 bases; nucleotides outside the gene matches: 11. Clones were sequenced by immunoSEQ multiplex PCR, and TCRdb holds only the in-frame ones, with some missing. The data contain 70,000 or so clones, roughly 90% of them singletons. Sample: peripheral blood. This chain joins TRBV9 and TRBJ1-2; 9 positions match TRBD1. This receptor was taken from a man aged 50-59 years with acute or convalescent COVID-19. CDR3 coding DNA: TGTGCCAGCAGCGCCTTGGGACAGGGTATCGACGGCTACACCTTC. The encoded protein is CASSALGQGIDGYTF.